The 19 T cell receptor beta chains given below trace back to one sample, sequenced in a study of neurological immune-mediated disorders. Each CDR3 protein is one row after TCRdb ran MiXCR on the 5' RACE reads. Of tens of thousands of distinct CDR3 sequences in the sample, 4.2% were seen once. The sample was PBMCs. Receptor source: a man aged 50 or older with multiple sclerosis.

This clonotype was counted many times. The chain uses TRBV5-1 and TRBJ1-4, with D uncertain. CDR3 length: 14 residues. Germline CDR1 and CDR2: SGHRS and YFSETQ. The V end was cut by 5 bases, the J end by 0 bases, with 8 bases between. The DNA of the CDR3 is TGCGCCAGCAGGGAACAGACAACTAATGAAAAACTGTTTTTT. Its translation is CASREQTTNEKLFF. The whole variable domain, filled in from reference TRBV5-1 and TRBJ1-4, reads KAGVTQTPRYLIKTRGQQVTLSCSPISGHRSVSWYQQTPGQGLQFLFEYFSETQRNKGNFPGRFSGRQFSNSRSEMNVSTLELGDSALYLCASREQTTNEKLFFGSGTQLSVL.

This clonotype was seen repeatedly, ten times or more. The J gene is TRBJ2-1, the V gene TRBV24-1; D might be TRBD1 (6 bases). Between the trimmed V and J ends, which lost 0 bases and 10 bases, there was a span of 27 bases. The CDR3 loop spans 19 amino acids. Germline V lookup: CDR1 KGHDR, CDR2 SFDVKD. CDR3 in DNA: TGTGCCACCAGTGATTTGCAAATCGACTCTAGGACAGCCGTCCGGGAGCAGTTCTTC. Amino acids: CATSDLQIDSRTAVREQFF.

The table lists this clonotype with a few counts. The chain couples TRBV20-1 to TRBJ2-7; TRBD1 matches 10 bases. Trimming took 4 bases from V and 2 from J; bases not matched to a gene: 11. The CDR3 spans 16 residues. CDR1 is DFQATT and CDR2 is SNEGSKA in the germline V gene (reference sequence). The CDR3 DNA reads as TGCAGTGCTACCCCCGGGGACAGGGGAAGCCCCTACGAGCAGTACTTC. This encodes CSATPGDRGSPYEQYF.

The chain combines TRBV20-1 with TRBJ2-7; 11 bases are a match to TRBD1. The germline V gene encodes CDR1 DFQATT and CDR2 SNEGSKA (reference sequence). V lost 6 bases, J lost 7 bases, and 11 bases stayed unmatched. The CDR3 is made up of 14 amino acids. The CDR3: CSAKRTGGAREQYF. The CDR3 DNA reads as TGCAGTGCAAAAAGGACAGGGGGCGCGAGGGAGCAGTACTTC.

This clonotype was seen at least ten times. This chain links TRBV5-1 with TRBJ2-1; D unclear. Trimming cost V 2 bases and J 0 bases, with 9 bases left between them. There are 15 residues in the CDR3. Per the germline V gene, CDR1 is SGHRS and CDR2 is YFSETQ. For the CDR3, the DNA is TGCGCCAGCAGCTTAATCACGAGCTCCTACAATGAGCAGTTCTTC. Translation: CASSLITSSYNEQFF.

This clonotype showed up many times. The chain is built from TRBV29-1 and TRBJ1-1, with D unresolved. The V gene's germline CDR1 is SQVTM and CDR2 ANQGSEA. CDR3 size: 13 residues. V lost 4 bases, J lost 0 bases, and 9 bases lay in between. The CDR3, as DNA: TGCAGCGTTGGCCCTGGCATGAACACTGAAGCTTTCTTT. Its protein is CSVGPGMNTEAFF.

This clonotype has ten or more counts. The chain employs TRBV27 and TRBJ2-5; 11 bases are shared with TRBD2. The trim removed 6 bases at V and 3 bases at J, leaving 6 bases unmatched. Germline assignment: CDR1 MNHEY and CDR2 SMNVEV (reference sequence). The CDR3 is 15 amino acids. CDR3 coding DNA: TGTGCCAGCAGGCCCGGGACTAGCGGTAAAGAGACCCAGTACTTC. Protein: CASRPGTSGKETQYF.

This clonotype was picked up a small number of times. The rearrangement joins TRBV20-1 to TRBJ2-5; a possible D gene is TRBD2 (6 bases). Trimming removed 5 bases at V and 7 bases at J, with 26 bases between. Germline CDR1 is DFQATT and CDR2 is SNEGSKA (reference sequence). The CDR3 consists of 16 residues. CDR3 sequence reads: CSAPPLGQGGDGTQYF. CDR3 nucleotide sequence: TGCAGTGCTCCCCCGCTCGGGCAGGGAGGTGATGGGACCCAGTACTTC.

This clonotype was observed at least ten times. This chain connects TRBV5-1 to TRBJ2-3, with D unclear. Germline CDR1 and CDR2: SGHRS and YFSETQ. This CDR3 has 14 amino acids. Trimming left V 0 bases short and J 2 bases short, with 7 bases between. CDR3 sequence (DNA): TGCGCCAGCAGCTTGGGAACTATCACAGATACGCAGTATTTT. Its translation is CASSLGTITDTQYF. Together with reference TRBV5-1 and TRBJ2-3, the CDR3 gives the full variable domain: KAGVTQTPRYLIKTRGQQVTLSCSPISGHRSVSWYQQTPGQGLQFLFEYFSETQRNKGNFPGRFSGRQFSNSRSEMNVSTLELGDSALYLCASSLGTITDTQYFGPGTRLTVL.

This clonotype was seen repeatedly, ten times or more. The chain links TRBV7-2 to TRBJ1-2; 7 bases are shared with TRBD1. CDR3 size: 14 residues. After removal of 10 bases from V and 8 bases from J, the junction contained 16 bases not matched to a gene. The V gene's germline CDR1 is SGHTA and CDR2 FQGNSA. Here the CDR3 reads CATTGQFFGAGYTF. The DNA for the CDR3 is TGTGCCACCACGGGACAGTTTTTTGGGGCAGGCTACACCTTC.

The table lists this clonotype with a few counts. The rearrangement links TRBV20-1 to TRBJ2-1; TRBD2 might be the D (6 bases). V was trimmed by 3 bases and J by 2 bases, leaving 17 bases between them. The length of the CDR3 is 16 residues. Looked up from germline, CDR1 is DFQATT and CDR2 is SNEGSKA (reference sequence). The CDR3 DNA reads as TGCAGTGCTAGGGACCTCCGGGGGTCCACCTACAATGAGCAGTTCTTC. It codes for CSARDLRGSTYNEQFF.

This clonotype was seen many times. The chain has TRBV5-1 and TRBJ2-1; no reliable D call. V gave up 3 bases and J gave up 4 bases, with 20 bases separating them. This CDR3 contains 17 residues. Per germline, CDR1 SGHRS and CDR2 YFSETQ. CDR3 sequence: CASSSPMGPPTYNEQFF. Written as DNA, the CDR3 is TGCGCCAGCAGCTCGCCTATGGGTCCGCCGACGTACAATGAGCAGTTCTTC.

This sequence joins TRBV7-9 and TRBJ1-2; D remains unclear. The ends were cut back, 0 bases at V and 4 bases at J, with 18 bases in the middle. The germline CDR1 and CDR2 sequences are SEHNR and FQNEAQ (reference sequence). The CDR3 is 17 residues long. The CDR3 region is CASSLAYDTEGSYGYTF. The CDR3 DNA is TGTGCCAGCAGCTTAGCATACGACACCGAGGGAAGCTATGGCTACACCTTC.

This clonotype was counted ten times or more. The chain combines TRBV20-1 with TRBJ1-2; D is unresolved. This CDR3 has 13 amino acids. Trimming shortened V by 0 bases and J by 1 base, and 6 bases separated the two germline ends. Germline CDR1 and CDR2: DFQATT and SNEGSKA (reference sequence). CDR3 nucleotides: TGCAGTGCTAGAGACGGGCTTAACTATGGCTACACCTTC. This sequence encodes CSARDGLNYGYTF.

For this clonotype: A clone one base away is much larger, so this may be a read error. The chain has TRBV3-1 and TRBJ1-1; tentative D call: TRBD1 (5 bases). This CDR3 spans 12 amino acids. Trimming cost V 5 bases and J 8 bases, with 12 bases left between them. Germline V lookup: CDR1 LGHDT, CDR2 YNNKEL (reference sequence). The CDR3 region is CASSKGVLEAFF. DNA of the CDR3: TGTGCCAGCAGCAAAGGGGTTTTAGAAGCTTTCTTT. Filled out from reference TRBV3-1 and TRBJ1-1, the complete variable domain reads DTAVSQTPKYLVTQMGNDKSIKCEQNLGHDTMYWYKQDSKKFLKIMFSYNNKELIINETVPNRFSPKSPDKAHLNLHINSLELGDSAVYFCASSKGVLEAFFGQGTRLTVV.

This clonotype has ten or more counts. J is TRBJ2-1 and V is TRBV29-1; D possibly corresponds to TRBD1 (5 bases). CDR3 length equals 14 residues. Germline-derived CDR1 and CDR2 are SQVTM and ANQGSEA. V lost 4 bases to trimming and J lost 4 bases, with 14 bases between them. CDR3 residues: CSVVDRDAYNEQFF. The CDR3 nucleotides read TGCAGCGTTGTCGACAGAGACGCATACAATGAGCAGTTCTTC.

Many counts were recorded for this clonotype. The chain joins TRBV5-6 to TRBJ2-3, with D unclear. Trimming pared 2 bases from V and 1 base from J, leaving 11 bases between. The CDR3 is 15 amino acids. From germline, CDR1 is SGHDT and CDR2 YYEEEE. The CDR3 DNA reads as TGTGCCAGCAGCTTTACGGGCGGACGCACAGATACGCAGTATTTT. This translates into CASSFTGGRTDTQYF.

This clonotype was seen repeatedly, ten times or more. The chain joins TRBV6-1 to TRBJ1-5; D gene uncertain. This CDR3 has 15 residues. Germline lookup yields CDR1 MNHNS and CDR2 SASEGT. The V gene lost 8 bases and the J gene lost 1 base, with 15 bases spanning the gap. CDR3 sequence: CASQSRSQSNQPQHF. CDR3 nucleotides: TGTGCCAGCCAAAGTAGGAGTCAGAGCAATCAGCCCCAGCATTTT.

The table lists this clonotype with many counts. The junction and the germline gene differ at one end; a read error may be behind it. The chain has TRBV5-1 and TRBJ1-5; maybe TRBD1 (6 bases). Germline lookup yields CDR1 SGHRS and CDR2 YFSETQ. There are 15 residues in the CDR3. CDR3 sequence (DNA): TGCGCCAGCAGCTTGGAGGGGGGCGGCAATCAGCCCCAGAATTTT. Translated, it gives CASSLEGGGNQPQNF.